A single sample gave rise to the 25 T cell receptor beta chains below, sequenced in a study of CD8 T cells in Susac syndrome. Reverse transcription of 0.5 to 1 ug RNA was performed with random hexamers. TCRdb reanalysed the immunoSEQ multiplex PCR reads using MiXCR and keeps one entry per CDR3 protein. This table has roughly 200,000 distinct CDR3 sequences, over 90% appearing once. The material sequenced was CD4+ T cells from PBMCs. The receptor set was obtained from a human donor with multiple sclerosis.

This chain links TRBV25-1 with TRBJ2-1, with D perhaps matching TRBD1 or TRBD2 (5 bases each). The CDR3 length is 14 residues. Germline CDR1 reads MGHDK; CDR2 reads SYGVNS. Trimming removed 4 bases from V and 3 bases from J, with 10 bases in between. CDR3 nucleotides: TGTGCCAGCAGTGTTGGGACGCTCTACAATGAGCAGTTCTTC. Translation: CASSVGTLYNEQFF.

The chain joins TRBV12-3 or TRBV12-4 to TRBJ2-7; 10 nucleotides align to TRBD2. The CDR3 loop spans 14 amino acids. The V and J ends lost 8 bases and 1 base, in that order; junction bases with no gene match: 5. The CDR3 loop is CASGIAGGSYEQYF. The CDR3 bases are TGTGCCAGCGGAATAGCGGGGGGATCCTACGAGCAGTACTTC.

The rearrangement joins TRBV20-1 to TRBJ2-3; no clear D gene. Germline CDR1 and CDR2: DFQATT and SNEGSKA (reference sequence). Trimming stripped 4 bases from V and 4 bases from J, with 21 bases between. CDR3 length: 16 amino acids. The CDR3 coding sequence is TGCAGTGCTACTCCGGTCAAGGGCAGATTTGCAGATACGCAGTATTTT. Encoded protein: CSATPVKGRFADTQYF.

This rearrangement joins TRBV7-3 to TRBJ2-5, with a weak D call TRBD1 (5 bases). Germline CDR1 SGHTA, CDR2 FQGTGA. V dropped 6 bases and J dropped 6 bases, with 11 bases sitting between them. This CDR3 has 12 amino acids. The CDR3 DNA sequence: TGTGCCAGCAGTCGCGACAGTCAGACCCAGTACTTC. This codes for CASSRDSQTQYF.

The CDR3 region is CASSLEGTGVYGYTF. CDR3 bases: TGCGCCAGCAGCTTGGAAGGGACAGGAGTCTATGGCTACACCTTC. This chain links TRBV5-1 with TRBJ1-2, with 8 bases aligning to TRBD1. Germline CDR1 reads SGHRS; CDR2 reads YFSETQ. Losses at the gene ends were 0 bases for V and 4 bases for J; bases not matched to a gene: 5. The CDR3 totals 15 residues.

This clonotype was seen once. This chain connects TRBV20-1 to TRBJ1-5; possibly TRBD1 for D (6 bases). V gave up 6 bases and J gave up 1 base, with 16 bases separating them. The CDR3 is made up of 15 amino acids. Germline V lookup: CDR1 DFQATT, CDR2 SNEGSKA (reference sequence). The CDR3 reads CSASRQGMSNQPQHF. CDR3 nucleotide sequence: TGCAGTGCCTCCCGCCAGGGGATGAGCAATCAGCCCCAGCATTTT.

This chain connects TRBV2 to TRBJ2-5; 7 positions match TRBD1. The V gene's germline CDR1 is SNHLY and CDR2 FYNNEI. V shed 5 bases and J 2 bases; nucleotides not matched to a gene: 5. This CDR3 has 14 amino acids. CDR3 residues: CASSLQGQQETQYF. The CDR3, as DNA: TGTGCCAGCAGTCTACAGGGGCAACAAGAGACCCAGTACTTC. The entire variable domain, with the rest obtained from reference TRBV2 and TRBJ2-5, is as follows: EPEVTQTPSHQVTQMGQEVILRCVPISNHLYFYWYRQILGQKVEFLVSFYNNEISEKSEIFDDQFSVERPDGSNFTLKIRSTKLEDSAMYFCASSLQGQQETQYFGPGTRLLVL.

This sequence joins TRBV5-4 and TRBJ2-5; D may be TRBD2 (6 bases). Trimming stripped 4 bases from V and 4 bases from J, with 11 bases between. The CDR3 has 13 residues. Germline CDR1 SGHNT, CDR2 YYREEE (reference sequence). In DNA form, the CDR3 reads TGTGCCAGCAGCCGTTTCGGGGGAGAGACCCAGTACTTC. Protein sequence: CASSRFGGETQYF.

V and J are TRBV7-6 and TRBJ2-5, with TRBD2 identical over 11 bases. Germline V gives CDR1 SGHVS, CDR2 FNYEAQ. The V and J ends lost 0 bases and 4 bases, in that order; junction bases with no gene match: 4. CDR3 length: 16 amino acids. The CDR3 region has the DNA TGTGCCAGCAGCTTAGCGATGCTAGCGGGGGGAGAGACCCAGTACTTC. The encoded protein is CASSLAMLAGGETQYF.

CDR3 protein: CSVGVRLETQYF. The CDR3 region has the DNA TGCAGCGTGGGGGTCAGGCTAGAGACCCAGTACTTC. This chain uses TRBV29-1 with TRBJ2-5; either TRBD1 or TRBD2 may fit D (5 bases each). The length of the CDR3 is 12 residues. Per the germline V gene, CDR1 is SQVTM and CDR2 is ANQGSEA. Deletions cut 6 bases from V and 4 bases from J, with 12 bases between.

J is TRBJ1-5 and V is TRBV7-9, with TRBD1 matching over 7 bases. J lost 2 bases, V lost 4 bases, and 11 bases had no gene match. The CDR3 totals 17 residues. The germline V gene has CDR1 SEHNR and CDR2 FQNEAQ (reference sequence). The CDR3 loop is CASSSGQAPFRNQPQHF. The CDR3 nucleotides are TGTGCCAGCAGCTCAGGACAGGCACCGTTTCGCAATCAGCCCCAGCATTTT.

The V call is TRBV25-1, the J call TRBJ2-7; 10 bases are a match to TRBD2. This CDR3 is built from 16 residues. The germline V gene has CDR1 MGHDK and CDR2 SYGVNS. Trimming removed 0 bases from V and 6 bases from J; junction bases left unmatched: 8. CDR3 DNA sequence: TGTGCCAGCAGTGAATATTTGACTAGCGGGTCGGGCGAGCAGTACTTC. It encodes CASSEYLTSGSGEQYF.

V gene TRBV25-1 combines with J gene TRBJ2-7, with D possibly TRBD1 on 5 matching bases. From germline, CDR1 is MGHDK and CDR2 SYGVNS. CDR3 length equals 15 residues. Deletions cut 1 base from V and 1 base from J, with 11 bases between. Here the CDR3 reads CASSESRAASYEQYF. Here the CDR3 DNA reads TGTGCCAGCAGTGAATCCAGGGCAGCTTCCTACGAGCAGTACTTC.

CDR3 sequence: CASSRGQPSYEQYF. In DNA form, the CDR3 reads TGTGCCAGCTCGCGCGGACAACCGTCCTACGAGCAGTACTTC. This chain connects TRBV18 to TRBJ2-7; tentatively, D is TRBD1 (5 bases). The length of the CDR3 is 14 residues. Germline values: CDR1 KGHSH, CDR2 LQKENI. V lost 6 bases to trimming and J lost 1 base, with 13 bases between them.

The chain is built from TRBV5-1 and TRBJ2-1; TRBD2 agrees at 8 bases. In germline, CDR1 is SGHRS, CDR2 YFSETQ. This CDR3 is built from 16 residues. Germline trimming cut 0 bases from V and 6 bases from J; bases unmatched to any gene: 8. CDR3 residues: CASSLDVAGSGNEQFF. CDR3 nucleotides: TGCGCCAGCAGCTTGGATGTAGCGGGGTCTGGCAATGAGCAGTTCTTC.

This chain links TRBV14 with TRBJ1-1; D possibly corresponds to TRBD1 (6 bases). Germline loops: CDR1 SGHDN, CDR2 FVKESK. This CDR3 comprises 14 residues. V lost 1 base to trimming and J lost 4 bases, with 10 bases between them. CDR3 residues: CASSQAGAITEAFF. The CDR3 nucleotides are TGTGCCAGCAGCCAAGCGGGGGCGATCACTGAAGCTTTCTTT. The complete variable domain, with remaining parts taken from reference TRBV14 and TRBJ1-1, reads EAGVTQFPSHSVIEKGQTVTLRCDPISGHDNLYWYRRVMGKEIKFLLHFVKESKQDESGMPNNRFLAERTGGTYSTLKVQPAELEDSGVYFCASSQAGAITEAFFGQGTRLTVV.

V and J are TRBV2 and TRBJ1-6, with a possible D match to TRBD1 (6 bases). Germline CDR1 is SNHLY and CDR2 is FYNNEI. V lost 7 bases, J lost 15 bases, and 25 bases lay in between. The CDR3 loop spans 15 amino acids. The CDR3 coding sequence is TGTGCCAGCACTCCGGCGGGGGGGGCAGGAACAAACCTCCACTTT. Translation gives CASTPAGGAGTNLHF.

The CDR3 DNA follows: TGTGCCAGCAGCGCTGGGCCAGGGGGAGATGGCTACACCTTC. Translation gives CASSAGPGGDGYTF. The rearrangement uses TRBV7-2 and TRBJ1-2, with TRBD1 matching over 7 bases. This CDR3 region has 14 residues. Trimming cost V 5 bases and J 6 bases; bases outside gene matches: 9. Germline lookup yields CDR1 SGHTA and CDR2 FQGNSA.

The V call is TRBV7-9, the J call TRBJ2-7; TRBD1 aligns across 7 bases. Germline V gene data show CDR1 as SEHNR and CDR2 as FQNEAQ (reference sequence). The CDR3 covers 14 residues. The trim removed 4 bases at V and 7 bases at J, leaving 10 bases unmatched. CDR3 protein: CASSSGQARGEQYF. CDR3 DNA: TGTGCCAGCAGCTCAGGACAGGCGAGAGGGGAGCAGTACTTC.

J is TRBJ2-5 and V is TRBV29-1, with a tentative D call TRBD1 (5 bases). The CDR3 extends over 14 amino acids. Trimming took off 3 bases at V and 0 bases at J, with 11 bases between the two ends. CDR1 SQVTM and CDR2 ANQGSEA come from the germline V gene. Here the CDR3 reads CSVEKGQYQETQYF. The CDR3 DNA is TGCAGCGTTGAGAAGGGGCAGTACCAAGAGACCCAGTACTTC.

This sequence joins TRBV12-3 or TRBV12-4 and TRBJ2-3, with D maybe TRBD2 (6 bases). The CDR3 runs to 15 residues. The V end was cut by 8 bases, the J end by 4 bases, with 19 bases between. The CDR3 sequence is CASRRTGDSSDTQYF. The DNA of the CDR3 is TGTGCCAGCCGCCGGACGGGGGATAGTTCAGATACGCAGTATTTT.

Here the CDR3 reads CASSPSSDGANVLTF. For the CDR3, the DNA is TGCGCCAGCAGCCCCTCTAGTGACGGGGCCAACGTCCTGACTTTC. This chain links TRBV5-1 with TRBJ2-6; no clear D gene. Trimming removed 4 bases at V and 4 bases at J, with 12 bases between. From germline, CDR1 is SGHRS and CDR2 YFSETQ. This CDR3 spans 15 amino acids. The complete variable domain, with remaining parts taken from reference TRBV5-1 and TRBJ2-6, reads KAGVTQTPRYLIKTRGQQVTLSCSPISGHRSVSWYQQTPGQGLQFLFEYFSETQRNKGNFPGRFSGRQFSNSRSEMNVSTLELGDSALYLCASSPSSDGANVLTFGAGSRLTVL.

The CDR3: CASRIDRAGAQYF. The CDR3 DNA is TGTGCCAGCAGAATCGACAGGGCGGGTGCGCAGTATTTT. The chain carries TRBV6-5 and TRBJ2-3; 7 bases line up with TRBD1. Germline V CDR1 and CDR2: MNHEY, SVGAGI. CDR3 size: 13 residues. V was clipped by 6 bases and J by 10 bases; unmatched bases: 10.

The chain uses TRBV19 and TRBJ1-5, with 8 bases aligning to TRBD1. J was trimmed by 4 bases and V by 7 bases; bases with no gene match: 6. The CDR3 is made up of 14 amino acids. Looked up from germline, CDR1 is LNHDA and CDR2 is SQIVND (reference sequence). The CDR3 loop reads CASTRTGQNQPQHF. The CDR3 nucleotides are TGTGCCAGTACCCGGACAGGGCAAAATCAGCCCCAGCATTTT.

This clonotype was recorded a few times. This chain joins TRBV30 and TRBJ2-7; D unclear. Looked up from germline, CDR1 is GTSNPN and CDR2 is SVGIG (reference sequence). Deletions cut 4 bases from V and 1 base from J, with 5 bases between. The CDR3 covers 11 residues. CDR3 residues: CAWKASYEQYF. As DNA, the CDR3 is TGTGCCTGGAAAGCTTCCTACGAGCAGTACTTC.